The rows below give T cell receptor beta chains drawn from one sample of a study of blood T cell repertoires in COVID-19. Clones were read by immunoSEQ multiplex PCR, and TCRdb kept only the in-frame ones, dropping some. The sample carries tens of thousands of clones, around 83% recorded once. Material for sequencing was peripheral blood. These receptors originate from a woman of 80 years or more with acute or convalescent COVID-19. CDR3s include the opening cysteine and the closing phenylalanine or tryptophan. The order of the fields is CDR3 protein, CDR3 DNA, J gene, V gene, D gene, clone size. The D gene is left open where the match is weak. Clone size is given for some rows only: seen once, a few or many times, or a class if the clone is expanded.

CDR3aa: CSVTTGGGQPQHF; CDR3nt: TGCAGCGTCACCACGGGGGGCGGTCAGCCCCAGCATTTT; j_gene: TRBJ1-5; v_gene: TRBV29-1; d_gene: -; abundance: -
CDR3aa: CASGLYGGVGTGELFF; CDR3nt: TGTGCTAGTGGTTTGTACGGGGGAGTGGGCACCGGGGAGCTGTTTTTT; j_gene: TRBJ2-2; v_gene: TRBV12-5; d_gene: -; abundance: -
CDR3aa: CASSLAGRNSPLHF; CDR3nt: TGTGCCAGCAGCTTAGCGGGGAGGAATTCACCCCTCCACTTT; j_gene: TRBJ1-6; v_gene: TRBV7-9; d_gene: -; abundance: -
CDR3aa: CASSPGLALDTQYF; CDR3nt: TGTGCCAGCAGTCCGGGACTAGCCCTAGATACGCAGTATTTT; j_gene: TRBJ2-3; v_gene: TRBV27; d_gene: TRBD2; abundance: -
CDR3aa: CASSPGGGETQYF; CDR3nt: TGTGCCAGCTCACCGGGGGGTGGAGAGACCCAGTACTTC; j_gene: TRBJ2-5; v_gene: TRBV18; d_gene: -; abundance: -
CDR3aa: CSVLFSYVLKNTEAFF; CDR3nt: TGCAGCGTTCTCTTCAGTTATGTCTTAAAGAACACTGAAGCTTTCTTT; j_gene: TRBJ1-1; v_gene: TRBV29-1; d_gene: -; abundance: -
CDR3aa: CASSGLAGYNEQFF; CDR3nt: TGTGCCAGTAGTGGACTAGCTGGATACAATGAGCAGTTCTTC; j_gene: TRBJ2-1; v_gene: TRBV19; d_gene: TRBD2; abundance: -
CDR3aa: CATEGSTDTQYF; CDR3nt: TGTGCCACCGAGGGAAGCACAGATACGCAGTATTTT; j_gene: TRBJ2-3; v_gene: TRBV18; d_gene: -; abundance: -
CDR3aa: CASSSKGRGEQYF; CDR3nt: TGTGCCAGCTCCTCAAAGGGGAGGGGCGAGCAGTACTTC; j_gene: TRBJ2-7; v_gene: TRBV18; d_gene: TRBD2; abundance: -
CDR3aa: CASSLGAGGNYGYTF; CDR3nt: TGTGCCAGCAGCTTAGGCGCAGGGGGCAACTATGGCTACACCTTC; j_gene: TRBJ1-2; v_gene: TRBV11-2; d_gene: TRBD1; abundance: -
CDR3aa: CASSRGGQETQYF; CDR3nt: TGTGCCAGCAGCCGAGGCGGGCAAGAGACCCAGTACTTC; j_gene: TRBJ2-5; v_gene: TRBV9; d_gene: -; abundance: -
CDR3aa: CASSLVTSRVADTQYF; CDR3nt: TGTGCCAGCAGCTTGGTAACGTCGAGGGTTGCAGATACGCAGTATTTT; j_gene: TRBJ2-3; v_gene: TRBV5-6; d_gene: -; abundance: few
CDR3aa: CASSKATSGNTQYF; CDR3nt: TGTGCCAGCAGCAAGGCAACTAGCGGGAACACGCAGTATTTT; j_gene: TRBJ2-3; v_gene: TRBV5-5; d_gene: TRBD2; abundance: -
CDR3aa: CASGNLQESPLHF; CDR3nt: TGTGCCAGCGGCAACCTCCAGGAATCACCCCTCCACTTT; j_gene: TRBJ1-6; v_gene: TRBV2; d_gene: -; abundance: -